This T cell receptor beta chain is from a study of blood T cells in healthy people across ages. The study, taken as a whole, reports: Diversity figures based on one million T cells were deemed too low.

Notes on this clonotype: The antigen is undetermined.

A J-beta primer mix and a sample-barcoded 5' primer were used in a second PCR of about 7 to 12 cycles. TCRdb reprocessed the 5' RACE reads with MiXCR, giving one entry per CDR3 protein. This table has over 1.5 million distinct CDR3 sequences, about 49% appearing once. The CDR3 consists of 15 residues. The ends lost 2 bases at V and 5 bases at J; junction bases unmatched: 7. Germline V gene sequence: CDR1 GTSNPN, CDR2 SVGIG (reference sequence). The J gene is TRBJ2-1, the V gene TRBV30; 9 bases are shared with TRBD2. The TCR originated in a woman in her forties in good health. The specimen sequenced was blood. CDR3 coding DNA: TGTGCCTGGAGTTCCCGGGGCGGGGGGGACAATGAGCAGTTCTTC. It encodes CAWSSRGGGDNEQFF.